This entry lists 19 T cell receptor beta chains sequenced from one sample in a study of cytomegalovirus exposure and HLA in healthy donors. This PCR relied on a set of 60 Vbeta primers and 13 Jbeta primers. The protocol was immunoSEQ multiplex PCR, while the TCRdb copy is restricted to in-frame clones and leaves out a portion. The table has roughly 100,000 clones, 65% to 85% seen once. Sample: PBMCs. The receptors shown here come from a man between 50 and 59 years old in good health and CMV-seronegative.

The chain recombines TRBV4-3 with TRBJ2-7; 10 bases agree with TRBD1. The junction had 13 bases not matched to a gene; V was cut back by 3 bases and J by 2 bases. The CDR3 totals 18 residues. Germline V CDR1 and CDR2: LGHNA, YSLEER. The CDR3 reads CASSQEGGQGTFPYEQYF. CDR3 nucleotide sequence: TGCGCCAGCAGCCAGGAGGGGGGACAGGGGACATTTCCCTACGAGCAGTACTTC.

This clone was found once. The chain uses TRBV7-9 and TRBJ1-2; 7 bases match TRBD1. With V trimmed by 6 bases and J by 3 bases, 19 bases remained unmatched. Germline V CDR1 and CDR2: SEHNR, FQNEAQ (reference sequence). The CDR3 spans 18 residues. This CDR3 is CASRRANRGSSGDYGYTF. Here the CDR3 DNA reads TGTGCCAGCAGACGAGCTAACAGGGGTTCGTCGGGTGACTATGGCTACACCTTC.

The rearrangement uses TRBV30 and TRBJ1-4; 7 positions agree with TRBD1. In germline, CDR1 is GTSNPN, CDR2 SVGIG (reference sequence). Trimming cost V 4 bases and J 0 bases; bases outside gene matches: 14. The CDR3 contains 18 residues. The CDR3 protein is CAWTRRQGIVATNEKLFF. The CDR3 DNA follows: TGTGCCTGGACCCGCCGACAGGGAATAGTTGCAACTAATGAAAAACTGTTTTTT.

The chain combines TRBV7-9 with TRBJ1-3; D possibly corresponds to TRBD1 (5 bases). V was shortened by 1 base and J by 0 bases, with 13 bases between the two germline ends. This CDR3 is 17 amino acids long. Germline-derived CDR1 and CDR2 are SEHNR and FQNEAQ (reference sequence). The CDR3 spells CASSLEAGLSSGNTIYF. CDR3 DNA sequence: TGTGCCAGCAGCTTAGAAGCGGGACTCTCCTCTGGAAACACCATATATTTT.

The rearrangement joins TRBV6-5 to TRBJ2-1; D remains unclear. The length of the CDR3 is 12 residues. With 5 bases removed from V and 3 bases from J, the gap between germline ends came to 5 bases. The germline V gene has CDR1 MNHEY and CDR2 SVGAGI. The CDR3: CASSTFYNEQFF. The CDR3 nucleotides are TGTGCCAGCAGTACATTCTACAATGAGCAGTTCTTC.

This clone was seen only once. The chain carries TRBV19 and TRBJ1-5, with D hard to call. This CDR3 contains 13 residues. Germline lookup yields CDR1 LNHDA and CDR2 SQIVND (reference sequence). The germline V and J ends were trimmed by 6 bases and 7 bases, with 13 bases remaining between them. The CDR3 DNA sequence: TGTGCCAGTAGGGAGAGAGGCGGGCAGCCCCAGCATTTT. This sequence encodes CASRERGGQPQHF.

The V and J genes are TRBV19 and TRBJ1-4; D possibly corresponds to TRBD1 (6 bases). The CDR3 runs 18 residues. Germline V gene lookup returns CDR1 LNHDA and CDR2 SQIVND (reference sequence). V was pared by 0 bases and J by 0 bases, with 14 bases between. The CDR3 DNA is TGTGCCAGTAGTATAGACAGGGGAATTCATCCAACTAATGAAAAACTGTTTTTT. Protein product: CASSIDRGIHPTNEKLFF.

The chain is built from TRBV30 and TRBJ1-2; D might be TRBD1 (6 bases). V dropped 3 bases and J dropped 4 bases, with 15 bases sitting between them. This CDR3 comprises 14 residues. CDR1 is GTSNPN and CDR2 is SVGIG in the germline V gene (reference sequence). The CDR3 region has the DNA TGTGCCTGGAGCCTCGAACGGGACATCTATGGCTACACCTTC. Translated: CAWSLERDIYGYTF.

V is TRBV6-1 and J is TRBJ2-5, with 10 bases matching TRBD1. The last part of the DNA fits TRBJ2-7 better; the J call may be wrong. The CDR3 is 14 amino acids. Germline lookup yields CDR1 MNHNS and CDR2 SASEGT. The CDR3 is CASSRTGGSYEQYF. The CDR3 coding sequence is TGTGCCAGCAGTCGGACAGGGGGCTCCTACGAGCAGTACTTC.

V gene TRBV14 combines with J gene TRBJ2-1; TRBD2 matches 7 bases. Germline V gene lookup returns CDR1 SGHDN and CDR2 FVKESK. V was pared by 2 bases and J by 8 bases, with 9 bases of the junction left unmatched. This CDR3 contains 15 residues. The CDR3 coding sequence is TGTGCCAGCAGCCAAATGAGGGGAGGGCTGGATGAGCAGTTCTTC. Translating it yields CASSQMRGGLDEQFF.

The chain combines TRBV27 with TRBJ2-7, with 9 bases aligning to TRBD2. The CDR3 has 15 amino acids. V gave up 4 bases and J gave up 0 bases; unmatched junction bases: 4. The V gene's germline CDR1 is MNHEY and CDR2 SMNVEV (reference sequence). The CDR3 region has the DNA TGTGCCAGCAGTTCTAGCGGGATCAGCTCCTACGAGCAGTACTTC. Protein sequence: CASSSSGISSYEQYF.

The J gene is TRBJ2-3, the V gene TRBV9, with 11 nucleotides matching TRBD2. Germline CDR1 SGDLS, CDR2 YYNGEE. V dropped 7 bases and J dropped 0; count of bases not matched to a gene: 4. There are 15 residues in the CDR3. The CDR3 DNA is TGTGCCAGCGGAGGGACTAGCGGTAGCACAGATACGCAGTATTTT. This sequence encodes CASGGTSGSTDTQYF.

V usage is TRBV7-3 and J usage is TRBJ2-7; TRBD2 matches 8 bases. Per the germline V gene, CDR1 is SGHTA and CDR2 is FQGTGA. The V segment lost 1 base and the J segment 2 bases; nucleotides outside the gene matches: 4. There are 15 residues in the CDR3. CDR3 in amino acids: CASSLRLAPTYEQYF. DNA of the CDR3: TGTGCCAGCAGCTTAAGACTAGCGCCCACCTACGAGCAGTACTTC.

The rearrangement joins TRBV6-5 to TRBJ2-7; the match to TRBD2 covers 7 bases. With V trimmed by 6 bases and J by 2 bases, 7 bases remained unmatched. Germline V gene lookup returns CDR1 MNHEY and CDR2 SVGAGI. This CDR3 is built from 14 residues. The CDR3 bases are TGTGCCAGCAGCCCCCTGGGGGGGGCCTACGAGCAGTACTTC. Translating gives CASSPLGGAYEQYF.

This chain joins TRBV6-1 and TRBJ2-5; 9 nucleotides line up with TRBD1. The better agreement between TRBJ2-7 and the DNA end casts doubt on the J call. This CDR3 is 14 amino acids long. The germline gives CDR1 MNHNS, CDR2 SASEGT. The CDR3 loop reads CASILTGGSYEQYF. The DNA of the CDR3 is TGTGCCAGCATCTTGACAGGGGGATCCTACGAGCAGTACTTC.

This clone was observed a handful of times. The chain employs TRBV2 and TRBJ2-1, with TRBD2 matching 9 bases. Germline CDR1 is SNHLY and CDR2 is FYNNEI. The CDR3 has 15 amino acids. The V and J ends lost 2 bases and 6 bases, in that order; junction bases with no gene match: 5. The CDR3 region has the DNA TGTGCCAGCAGTGAATGGGGGACTAGCAGCAATGAGCAGTTCTTC. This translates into CASSEWGTSSNEQFF.

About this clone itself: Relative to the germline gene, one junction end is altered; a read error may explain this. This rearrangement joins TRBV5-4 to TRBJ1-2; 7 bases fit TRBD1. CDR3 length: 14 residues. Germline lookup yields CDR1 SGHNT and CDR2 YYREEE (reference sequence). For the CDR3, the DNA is TGTGCCAGCAGCTTTGACAGGGACTCTCGTGGCTACCCCTTC. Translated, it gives CASSFDRDSRGYPF.

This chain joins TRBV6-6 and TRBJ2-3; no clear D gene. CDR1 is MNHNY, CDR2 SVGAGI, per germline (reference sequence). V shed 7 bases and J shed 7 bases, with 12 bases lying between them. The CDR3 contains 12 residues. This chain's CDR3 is CASTPGVNTQYF. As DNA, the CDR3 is TGTGCCAGCACTCCAGGCGTCAATACGCAGTATTTT.

The CDR3 sequence is CASSALPGGGANVLTF. CDR3 nucleotide sequence: TGTGCCAGCAGCGCCCTTCCCGGGGGTGGGGCCAACGTCCTGACTTTC. V is TRBV9 and J is TRBJ2-6; a weak D match, TRBD2 (6 bases). The CDR3 sequence is 16 residues long. Germline-derived CDR1 and CDR2 are SGDLS and YYNGEE. V lost 3 bases, J lost 3 bases, and 13 bases lay in between.